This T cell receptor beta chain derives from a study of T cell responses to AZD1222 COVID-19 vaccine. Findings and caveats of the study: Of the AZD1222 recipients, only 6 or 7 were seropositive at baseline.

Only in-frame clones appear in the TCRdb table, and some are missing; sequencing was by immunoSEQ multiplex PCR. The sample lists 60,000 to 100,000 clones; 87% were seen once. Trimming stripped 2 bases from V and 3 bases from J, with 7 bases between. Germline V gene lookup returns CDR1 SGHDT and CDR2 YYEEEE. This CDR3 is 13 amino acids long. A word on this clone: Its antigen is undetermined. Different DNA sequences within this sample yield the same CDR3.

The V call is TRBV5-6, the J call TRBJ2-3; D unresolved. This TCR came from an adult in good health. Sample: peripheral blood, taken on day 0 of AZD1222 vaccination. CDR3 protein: CASSLGPTDTQYF. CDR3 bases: TGTGCCAGCAGCTTAGGACCTACAGATACGCAGTATTTT.